These 13 T cell receptor beta chains share one sample of origin, sequenced in a study of T cells expressing NK-cell markers. From its re-call of the 5' RACE reads, TCRdb lists each CDR3 protein once, without DNA. This sample's table reports some 8,000 distinct CDR3 sequences. Source material: blood T cells: a sorted CD56 or NKG2C T cell subset, CD4+ or CD8+ T cells, or bulk PBMC T cells (not recorded which). The receptors originated from a man aged 18 to 30 in good health.

The V call is TRBV4-1, the J call TRBJ2-1; there is no DNA to check the TCRdb D call of TRBD2. The CDR3 extends over 17 amino acids. Per the germline V gene, CDR1 is MGHRA and CDR2 is YSYEKL. CDR3 sequence reads: CASSQEGLLASPRDQFF.

The gene calls are TRBV7-2 and TRBJ2-7; TCRdb's D call, TRBD1, is unchecked because there is no DNA. The CDR3 has 15 residues. Germline values: CDR1 SGHTA, CDR2 FQGNSA. CDR3 loop: CASSLMVGQSYEQYF.

By frequency, this clonotype is medium-sized. The rearrangement joins TRBV3-1 to TRBJ2-1. CDR3 size: 12 residues. Germline V gene lookup returns CDR1 LGHDT and CDR2 YNNKEL (reference sequence). The CDR3 is CASTQLGNEQFF.

CDR3 amino acids: CASITGLSSYEQYF. The gene calls are TRBV28 and TRBJ2-7; lacking DNA, the TRBD1 call made by TCRdb goes unchecked. Per the germline V gene, CDR1 is MDHEN and CDR2 is SYDVKM. The length of the CDR3 is 14 residues.

This clonotype is called large based on its frequency. The chain combines TRBV29-1 with TRBJ2-3; TCRdb names TRBD1, which stays unverified in the absence of DNA. The CDR3 extends over 12 amino acids. Germline V gives CDR1 SQVTM, CDR2 ANQGSEA. The CDR3 sequence: CSVARARDTQYF.

This clonotype is called medium-sized (0.01 to 0.1%) based on its frequency. The V and J genes are TRBV7-9 and TRBJ1-2; lacking DNA, the TRBD1 call made by TCRdb goes unchecked. The CDR3 is 14 amino acids. Germline CDR1 and CDR2: SEHNR and FQNEAQ (reference sequence). CDR3 residues: CASSLADRNYGYTF.

This chain links TRBV2 with TRBJ2-5; the TRBD1 assignment by TCRdb is unverifiable without DNA. This CDR3 has 16 residues. The germline CDR1 and CDR2 sequences are SNHLY and FYNNEI. CDR3 sequence: CASSVAPWVSPETQYF.

The chain employs TRBV28 and TRBJ2-3. CDR1 and CDR2 from the germline V gene are MDHEN and SYDVKM. This CDR3 is 15 amino acids long. CDR3 protein: CASSFLGTSTDTQYF.

The chain has TRBV30 and TRBJ2-3; TCRdb designates TRBD2, a call that cannot be tested without DNA. The length of the CDR3 is 15 residues. Germline V CDR1 and CDR2: GTSNPN, SVGIG (reference sequence). CDR3 loop: CAWSVGSSGTDTQYF.

This sequence joins TRBV3-1 and TRBJ2-5; TCRdb indicates TRBD1, and absent DNA this call remains unverified. This CDR3 is 12 amino acids long. Germline assignment: CDR1 LGHDT and CDR2 YNNKEL (reference sequence). Here the CDR3 reads CAGSHRGETQYF.

The chain recombines TRBV4-2 with TRBJ2-7. The germline V gene has CDR1 LGHNA and CDR2 YNFKEQ. CDR3 length equals 15 residues. Here the CDR3 reads CASSKLGRGLYEQYF.

This CDR3 is CASSVAARAHEQYF. The rearrangement uses TRBV9 and TRBJ2-7. This CDR3 has 14 amino acids. Germline CDR1 and CDR2: SGDLS and YYNGEE.

This chain links TRBV10-2 with TRBJ2-1; lacking DNA, the TRBD2 call made by TCRdb goes unchecked. This CDR3 comprises 13 residues. Germline V lookup: CDR1 WSHSY, CDR2 SAAADI. Here the CDR3 reads CATSGTSGNEQFF.